The 10 T cell receptor beta chains reported below all come from one sample, sequenced in a study of CD8 T cells in Susac syndrome. RNA amounts of 0.5 to 1 ug underwent reverse transcription with random hexamers. A single record per CDR3 protein comes from TCRdb applying MiXCR to the immunoSEQ multiplex PCR reads. Of about 300,000 distinct CDR3 sequences in the sample, about 88% were seen once. Sequenced material: CD8+ T cells from PBMCs. These receptor sequences come from a human donor with multiple sclerosis.

CDR3 amino acids: CASTHGTAKRENPGELFF. CDR3 in DNA: TGTGCCAGCACCCATGGGACAGCAAAGCGGGAGAATCCCGGGGAGCTGTTTTTT. The chain employs TRBV11-2 and TRBJ2-2, with a tentative D call TRBD2 (8 bases). Germline CDR1 SGHAT, CDR2 FQNNGV. Trimming stripped 7 bases from V and 6 bases from J, with 27 bases between. The CDR3 sequence is 18 residues long.

The J gene is TRBJ2-7, the V gene TRBV6-1; 8 positions match TRBD2. Germline V lookup: CDR1 MNHNS, CDR2 SASEGT. Trimming removed 1 base from V and 0 bases from J; junction bases left unmatched: 8. The CDR3 is 17 amino acids. The CDR3 coding sequence is TGTGCCAGCAGTGAAGATGTTAGGCGGGAGGTCTCCTACGAGCAGTACTTC. It codes for CASSEDVRREVSYEQYF.

V gene TRBV6-2 or TRBV6-3 combines with J gene TRBJ1-5; D perhaps matches TRBD1 (6 bases). This CDR3 has 13 amino acids. V lost 6 bases, J lost 4 bases, and 10 bases lay in between. Germline assignment: CDR1 MNHEY and CDR2 SVGEGT. CDR3 loop: CASRLGGNQPQHF. The CDR3 bases are TGTGCCAGCAGGCTAGGGGGAAATCAGCCCCAGCATTTT.

The chain couples TRBV10-2 to TRBJ2-7; perhaps D is TRBD1 or TRBD2 (5 bases each). Germline CDR1 WSHSY, CDR2 SAAADI. This CDR3 contains 14 residues. V was cut by 0 bases and J by 6 bases, with 12 bases left in between. CDR3 residues: CASSESGTGREQYF. The CDR3 DNA sequence: TGCGCCAGCAGTGAGTCCGGGACGGGGCGCGAGCAGTACTTC.

The V gene is TRBV5-1, the J gene TRBJ2-7; D is perhaps TRBD1 (5 bases). V was shortened by 0 bases and J by 3 bases, with 13 bases between the two germline ends. The germline V gene has CDR1 SGHRS and CDR2 YFSETQ. The CDR3 totals 15 residues. The CDR3 loop reads CASSLVQGTHYEQYF. Here the CDR3 DNA reads TGCGCCAGCAGCTTGGTCCAGGGAACCCACTACGAGCAGTACTTC.

DNA for the CDR3: TGTGCCAGCAGCTGGGCCTGGGGACGGGAAGAGACCCAGTACTTC. Protein sequence: CASSWAWGREETQYF. This chain connects TRBV5-6 to TRBJ2-5; D tentatively fits TRBD1 or TRBD2 (5 bases each). Germline CDR1 reads SGHDT; CDR2 reads YYEEEE. The V and J ends lost 3 bases and 3 bases respectively, with 15 bases between them. The CDR3 extends over 15 amino acids.

The count of this clonotype is one. J is TRBJ1-2 and V is TRBV20-1; TRBD1 agrees at 7 bases. Losses at the gene ends were 0 bases for V and 4 bases for J; bases not matched to a gene: 8. This CDR3 region has 15 residues. Germline V gene data show CDR1 as DFQATT and CDR2 as SNEGSKA (reference sequence). The CDR3 sequence: CSAREPTGIPYGYTF. The CDR3 DNA reads TGCAGTGCTAGAGAACCGACAGGGATCCCCTATGGCTACACCTTC.

This clonotype was counted a few times. The genes are TRBV5-4 and TRBJ1-5; D ambiguous. Per germline, CDR1 SGHNT and CDR2 YYREEE (reference sequence). The CDR3 extends over 15 amino acids. The germline V and J ends were trimmed by 0 bases and 1 base, with 8 bases remaining between them. In nucleotides, the CDR3 is TGTGCCAGCAGCTTGGGAGTTGGCAGCAATCAGCCCCAGCATTTT. Encoded protein: CASSLGVGSNQPQHF.

The chain employs TRBV2 and TRBJ1-1; a possible D gene is TRBD1 (5 bases). Germline-derived CDR1 and CDR2 are SNHLY and FYNNEI. The CDR3 is 16 amino acids. V lost 2 bases and J lost 4, with 17 bases in between. For the CDR3, the DNA is TGTGCCAGCAGTGAATCGCAACAGAGGGGTTTCACTGAAGCTTTCTTT. This sequence encodes CASSESQQRGFTEAFF.

V and J are TRBV9 and TRBJ2-3; D is possibly TRBD1 (5 bases). The CDR3 length is 15 residues. CDR1 is SGDLS and CDR2 is YYNGEE in the germline V gene. V dropped 1 base and J dropped 2 bases, with 11 bases sitting between them. The chain's CDR3 is CASSVRQGPTDTQYF. The DNA for the CDR3 is TGTGCCAGCAGCGTAAGGCAGGGCCCCACAGATACGCAGTATTTT.